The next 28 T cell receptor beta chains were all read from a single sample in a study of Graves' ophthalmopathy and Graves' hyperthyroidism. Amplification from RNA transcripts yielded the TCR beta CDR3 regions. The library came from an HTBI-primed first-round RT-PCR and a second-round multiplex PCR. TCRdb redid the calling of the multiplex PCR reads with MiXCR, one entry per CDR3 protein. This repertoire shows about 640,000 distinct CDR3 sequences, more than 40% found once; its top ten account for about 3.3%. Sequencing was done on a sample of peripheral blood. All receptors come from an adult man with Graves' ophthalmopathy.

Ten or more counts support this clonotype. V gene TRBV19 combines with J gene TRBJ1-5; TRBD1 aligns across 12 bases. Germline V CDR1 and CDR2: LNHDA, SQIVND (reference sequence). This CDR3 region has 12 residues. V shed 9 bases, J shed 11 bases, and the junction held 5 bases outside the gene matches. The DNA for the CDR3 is TGTGCCAGCGGGACAGGGGGCACGTCCCAGCATTTT. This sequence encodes CASGTGGTSQHF.

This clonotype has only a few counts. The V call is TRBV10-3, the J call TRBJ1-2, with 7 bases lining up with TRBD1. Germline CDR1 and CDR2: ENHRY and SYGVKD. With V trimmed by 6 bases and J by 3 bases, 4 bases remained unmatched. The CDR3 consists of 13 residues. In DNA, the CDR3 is TGTGCCATCAGCACTACAGGGGACTATGGCTACACCTTC. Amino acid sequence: CAISTTGDYGYTF.

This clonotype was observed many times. CDR3 residues: CASSEFGKETQYF. The CDR3 region has the DNA TGTGCCAGCAGTGAATTCGGGAAAGAGACCCAGTACTTC. This chain joins TRBV25-1 and TRBJ2-5; TRBD2 is a possible D gene (5 bases). Trimming took 1 base from V and 3 from J, leaving 6 bases between them. CDR3 length: 13 amino acids. Germline V lookup: CDR1 MGHDK, CDR2 SYGVNS.

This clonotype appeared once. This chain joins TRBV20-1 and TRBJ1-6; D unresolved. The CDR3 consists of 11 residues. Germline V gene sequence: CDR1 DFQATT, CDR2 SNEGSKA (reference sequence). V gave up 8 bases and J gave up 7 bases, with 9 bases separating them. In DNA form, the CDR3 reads TGCAGTTTATCCTGGAATTCACCCCTCCACTTT. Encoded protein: CSLSWNSPLHF.

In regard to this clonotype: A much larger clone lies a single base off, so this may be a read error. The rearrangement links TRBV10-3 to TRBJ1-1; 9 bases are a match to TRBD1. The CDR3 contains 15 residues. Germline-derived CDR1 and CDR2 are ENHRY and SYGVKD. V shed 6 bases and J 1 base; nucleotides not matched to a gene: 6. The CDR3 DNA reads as TGTGCCATCAGAACAGGGGGCGAGGCGAACACTGAAGCTTTCTTT. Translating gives CAIRTGGEANTEAFF.

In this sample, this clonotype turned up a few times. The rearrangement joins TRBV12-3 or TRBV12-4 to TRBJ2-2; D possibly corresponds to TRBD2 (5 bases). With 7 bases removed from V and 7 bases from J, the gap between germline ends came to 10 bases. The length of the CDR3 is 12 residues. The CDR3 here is CASTGDIGELFF. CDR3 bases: TGTGCCAGCACCGGGGATATCGGGGAGCTGTTTTTT.

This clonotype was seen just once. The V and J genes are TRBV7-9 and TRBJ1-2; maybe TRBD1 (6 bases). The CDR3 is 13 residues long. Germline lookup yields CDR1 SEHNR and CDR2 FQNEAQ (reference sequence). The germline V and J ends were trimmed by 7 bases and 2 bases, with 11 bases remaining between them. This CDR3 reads CASNQQGNYGYTF. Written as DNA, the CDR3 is TGTGCCAGCAACCAACAGGGCAACTATGGCTACACCTTC.

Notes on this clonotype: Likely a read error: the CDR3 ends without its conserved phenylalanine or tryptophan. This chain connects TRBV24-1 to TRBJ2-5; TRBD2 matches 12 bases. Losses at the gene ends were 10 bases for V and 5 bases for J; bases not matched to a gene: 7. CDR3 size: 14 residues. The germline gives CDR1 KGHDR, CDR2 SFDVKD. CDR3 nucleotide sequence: TGTGCCACTGGGCTAGCGGGAGGGCGCGAGACCCAGTACTGC. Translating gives CATGLAGGRETQYC.

In DNA, the CDR3 is TGTGCTAGTGGTTTGGAGGGAGCCGGAGCTTTCTTT. Translation: CASGLEGAGAFF. The rearrangement uses TRBV12-5 and TRBJ1-1; D remains unclear. Trimming removed 1 base from V and 10 bases from J, with 10 bases in between. Germline V gene lookup returns CDR1 LGHNT and CDR2 FRNRAP. CDR3 size: 12 residues.

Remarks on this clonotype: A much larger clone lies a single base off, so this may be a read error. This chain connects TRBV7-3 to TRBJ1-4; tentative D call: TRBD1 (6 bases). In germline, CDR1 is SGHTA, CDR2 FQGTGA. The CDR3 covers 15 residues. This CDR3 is CAGSFTDSRNEKLFF. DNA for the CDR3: TGTGCCGGCAGCTTTACGGACAGTCGGAATGAAAAACTGTTTTTT. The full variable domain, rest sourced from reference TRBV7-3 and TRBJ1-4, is GAGVSQTPSNKVTEKGKYVELRCDPISGHTALYWYRQSLGQGPEFLIYFQGTGAADDSGLPNDRFFAVRPEGSVSTLKIQRTERGDSAVYLCAGSFTDSRNEKLFFGSGTQLSVL.

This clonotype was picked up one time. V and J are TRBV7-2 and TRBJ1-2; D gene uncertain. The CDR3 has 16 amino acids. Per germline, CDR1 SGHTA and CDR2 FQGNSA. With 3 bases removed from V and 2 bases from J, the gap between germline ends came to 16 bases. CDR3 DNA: TGTGCCAGCAGCTTCTCAGTGGGCAGGAAAAACTATGGCTACACCTTC. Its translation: CASSFSVGRKNYGYTF.

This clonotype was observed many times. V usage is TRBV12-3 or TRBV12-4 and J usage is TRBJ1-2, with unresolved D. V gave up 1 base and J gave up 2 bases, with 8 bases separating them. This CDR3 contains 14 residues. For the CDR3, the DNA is TGTGCCAGCAGTTTAGGTATTCGGAACTATGGCTACACCTTC. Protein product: CASSLGIRNYGYTF.

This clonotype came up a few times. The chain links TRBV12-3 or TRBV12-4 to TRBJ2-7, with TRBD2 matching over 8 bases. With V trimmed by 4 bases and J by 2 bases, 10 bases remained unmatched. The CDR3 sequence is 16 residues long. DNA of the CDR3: TGTGCCAGCAGTTCCTCTAGCGGGCGCACACCCTACGAGCAGTACTTC. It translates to CASSSSSGRTPYEQYF.

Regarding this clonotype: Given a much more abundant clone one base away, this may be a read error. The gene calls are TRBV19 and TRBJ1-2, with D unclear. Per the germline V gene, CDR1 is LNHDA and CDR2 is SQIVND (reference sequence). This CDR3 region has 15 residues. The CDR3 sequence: CASRPEDWTVYGYSF. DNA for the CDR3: TGTGCCAGTAGGCCCGAGGATTGGACGGTCTATGGCTACAGCTTC.

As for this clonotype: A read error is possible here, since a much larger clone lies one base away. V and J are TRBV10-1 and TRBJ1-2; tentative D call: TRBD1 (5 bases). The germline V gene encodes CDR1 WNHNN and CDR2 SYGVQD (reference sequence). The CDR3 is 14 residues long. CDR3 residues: CVSSYTPGTYGYTF. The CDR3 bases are TGTGTCAGCAGTTACACGCCGGGGACCTATGGCTACACCTTC.

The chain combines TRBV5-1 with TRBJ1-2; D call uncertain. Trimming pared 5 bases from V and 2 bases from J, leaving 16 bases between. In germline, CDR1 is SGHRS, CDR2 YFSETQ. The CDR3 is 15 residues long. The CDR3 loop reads CASSYDRISNYGYTF. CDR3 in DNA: TGCGCCAGCAGTTACGACCGTATATCAAACTATGGCTACACCTTC.

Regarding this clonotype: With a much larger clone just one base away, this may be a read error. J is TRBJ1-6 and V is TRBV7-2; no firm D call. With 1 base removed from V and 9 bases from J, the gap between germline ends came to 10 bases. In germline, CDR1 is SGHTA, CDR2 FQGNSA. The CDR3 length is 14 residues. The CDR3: CASSLGAVGSPLHF. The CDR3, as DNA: TGTGCCAGCAGCTTAGGCGCCGTGGGTTCACCCCTCCACTTT.

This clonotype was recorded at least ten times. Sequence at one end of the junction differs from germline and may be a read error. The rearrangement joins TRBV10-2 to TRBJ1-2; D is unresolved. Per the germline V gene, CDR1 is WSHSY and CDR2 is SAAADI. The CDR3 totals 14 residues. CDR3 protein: CASSQSGLNYGYTF. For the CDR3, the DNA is TGCGCCAGCAGTCAGTCAGGCCTTAACTATGGCTACACCTTC.

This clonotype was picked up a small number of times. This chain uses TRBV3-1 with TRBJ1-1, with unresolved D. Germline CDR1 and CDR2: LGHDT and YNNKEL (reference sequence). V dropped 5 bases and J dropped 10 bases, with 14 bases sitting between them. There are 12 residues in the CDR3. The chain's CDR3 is CASSKGSVGAFF. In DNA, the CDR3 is TGTGCCAGCAGCAAAGGGAGTGTAGGAGCTTTCTTT.

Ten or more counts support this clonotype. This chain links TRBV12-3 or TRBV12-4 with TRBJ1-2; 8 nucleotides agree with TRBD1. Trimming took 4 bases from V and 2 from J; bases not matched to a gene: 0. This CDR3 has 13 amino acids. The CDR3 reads CASSWDRNYGYTF. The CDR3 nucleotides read TGTGCCAGCAGTTGGGACAGGAACTATGGCTACACCTTC.

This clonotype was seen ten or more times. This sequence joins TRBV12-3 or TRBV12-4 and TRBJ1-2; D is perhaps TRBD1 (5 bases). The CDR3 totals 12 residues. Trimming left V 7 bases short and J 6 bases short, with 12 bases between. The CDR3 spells CASTLGGNGYTF. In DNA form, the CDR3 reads TGTGCCAGCACCCTGGGGGGGAATGGCTACACCTTC.

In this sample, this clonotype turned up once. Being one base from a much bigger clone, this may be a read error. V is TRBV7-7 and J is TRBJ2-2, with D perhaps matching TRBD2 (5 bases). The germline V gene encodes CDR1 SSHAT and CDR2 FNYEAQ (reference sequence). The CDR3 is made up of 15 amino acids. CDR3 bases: TGTGCTAGCAGCTTAACGGACCTTTACACCGGGGAGCAGTTTTTT. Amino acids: CASSLTDLYTGEQFF.

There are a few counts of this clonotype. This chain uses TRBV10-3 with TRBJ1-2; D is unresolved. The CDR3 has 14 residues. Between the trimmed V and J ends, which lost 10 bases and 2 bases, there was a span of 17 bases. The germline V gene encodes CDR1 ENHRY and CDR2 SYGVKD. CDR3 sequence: CASRSPGLNYGYTF. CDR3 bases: TGTGCCAGCAGATCCCCCGGACTCAACTATGGCTACACCTTC.

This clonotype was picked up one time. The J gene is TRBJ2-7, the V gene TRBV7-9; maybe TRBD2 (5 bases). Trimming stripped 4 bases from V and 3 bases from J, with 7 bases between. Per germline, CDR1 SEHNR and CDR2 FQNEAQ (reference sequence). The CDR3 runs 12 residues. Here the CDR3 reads CASSSGDYEQYF. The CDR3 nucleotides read TGTGCCAGCAGCTCCGGGGACTACGAGCAGTACTTC.

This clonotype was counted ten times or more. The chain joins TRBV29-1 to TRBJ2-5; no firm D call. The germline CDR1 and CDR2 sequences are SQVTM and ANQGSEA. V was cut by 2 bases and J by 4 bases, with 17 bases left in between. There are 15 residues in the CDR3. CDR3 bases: TGCAGCGTTGAAAGATCAGGATTGAGTGTAGAGACCCAGTACTTC. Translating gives CSVERSGLSVETQYF.

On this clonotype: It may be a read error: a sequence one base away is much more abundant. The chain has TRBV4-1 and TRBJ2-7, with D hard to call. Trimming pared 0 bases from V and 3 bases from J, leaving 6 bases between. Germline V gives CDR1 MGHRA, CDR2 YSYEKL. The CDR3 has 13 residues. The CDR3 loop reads CASSQDRLYEQYV. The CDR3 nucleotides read TGCGCCAGCAGCCAAGATAGGCTCTACGAGCAGTACGTC.

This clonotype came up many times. CDR3 in DNA: TGCAGTGCAATCGGACCTGACTCCGGAGAGTCCTACGAGCAGTACTTC. Translation: CSAIGPDSGESYEQYF. The gene calls are TRBV20-1 and TRBJ2-7; no clear D gene. CDR3 length: 16 amino acids. CDR1 and CDR2 from the germline V gene are DFQATT and SNEGSKA (reference sequence). V was shortened by 6 bases and J by 1 base, with 22 bases between the two germline ends.

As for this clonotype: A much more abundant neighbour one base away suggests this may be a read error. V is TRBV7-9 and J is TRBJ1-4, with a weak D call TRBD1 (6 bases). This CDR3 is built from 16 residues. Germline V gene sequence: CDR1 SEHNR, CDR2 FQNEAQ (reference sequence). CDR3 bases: TGTGCCAGCAGCTCGGGACCACAGGGAACGGCTGAAAAACCGTTTTTT. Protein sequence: CASSSGPQGTAEKPFF.